This TCR beta chain was retrieved from a study of cytomegalovirus exposure and HLA in healthy donors. Study-wide results and caveats: The study labeled around 160 TCR beta chains cytomegalovirus-associated.

The donors were members of the validation cohort, which comprised 120 subjects and was separate from the first cohort of around 700 subjects. Here immunoSEQ multiplex PCR was the method, and the copy in TCRdb shows in-frame clones only, minus some. This sample yields about 220,000 clones, of which roughly 88% are seen a single time; just under 3% belongs to the top ten. The germline V gene encodes CDR1 MDHEN and CDR2 SYDVKM. CDR3 length: 16 amino acids. V was pared by 5 bases and J by 0 bases, with 11 bases between. Points on this clone: What it binds is not known.

The V and J genes are TRBV28 and TRBJ2-6; D unclear. Sequencing was performed on PBMCs. The origin of this receptor is a woman aged 18-29 years in good health and CMV-seronegative. CDR3 in DNA: TGTGCCAGCAGTCCCACGGGTCACTCTGGGGCCAACGTCCTGACTTTC. It translates to CASSPTGHSGANVLTF.